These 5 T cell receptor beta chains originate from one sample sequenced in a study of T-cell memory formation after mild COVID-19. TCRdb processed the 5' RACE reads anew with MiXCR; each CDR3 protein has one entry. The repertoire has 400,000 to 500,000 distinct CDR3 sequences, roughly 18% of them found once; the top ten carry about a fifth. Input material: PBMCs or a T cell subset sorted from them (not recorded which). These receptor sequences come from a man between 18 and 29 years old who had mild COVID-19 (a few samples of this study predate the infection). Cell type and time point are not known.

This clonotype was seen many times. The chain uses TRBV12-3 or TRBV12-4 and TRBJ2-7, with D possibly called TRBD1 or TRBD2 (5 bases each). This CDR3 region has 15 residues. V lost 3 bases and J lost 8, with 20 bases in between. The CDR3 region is CASSFEGWGTWQQYF. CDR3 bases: TGTGCCAGCAGTTTCGAAGGTTGGGGGACCTGGCAGCAGTACTTC.

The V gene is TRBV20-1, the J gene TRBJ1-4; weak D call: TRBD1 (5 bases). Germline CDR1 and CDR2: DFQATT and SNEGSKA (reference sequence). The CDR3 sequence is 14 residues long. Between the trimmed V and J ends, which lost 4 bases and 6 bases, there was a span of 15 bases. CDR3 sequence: CSAIGWEGDEKLFF. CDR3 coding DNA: TGCAGTGCTATCGGCTGGGAAGGGGATGAAAAACTGTTTTTT.

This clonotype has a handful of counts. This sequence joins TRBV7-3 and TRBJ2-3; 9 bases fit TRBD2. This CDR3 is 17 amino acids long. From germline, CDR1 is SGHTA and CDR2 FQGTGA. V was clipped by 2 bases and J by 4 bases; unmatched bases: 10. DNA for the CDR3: TGTGCCAGCAGCTTATCGGCTAGCGGGGAGATCCCAGATACGCAGTATTTT. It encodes CASSLSASGEIPDTQYF.

This CDR3 reads CASSGLGGGYNEQFF. The CDR3 bases are TGTGCCAGCAGCGGACTCGGGGGGGGCTACAATGAGCAGTTCTTC. The gene calls are TRBV11-2 and TRBJ2-1; TRBD2 matches 8 bases. Germline-derived CDR1 and CDR2 are SGHAT and FQNNGV. After removal of 5 bases from V and 3 bases from J, the junction contained 6 bases not matched to a gene. The CDR3 is made up of 15 amino acids.

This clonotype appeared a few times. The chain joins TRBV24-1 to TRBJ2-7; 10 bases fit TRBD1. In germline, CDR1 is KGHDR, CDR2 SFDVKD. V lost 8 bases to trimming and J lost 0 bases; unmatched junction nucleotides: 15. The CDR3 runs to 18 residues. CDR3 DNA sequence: TGTGCCACCATTCCTCGGGGGACAGGGGTCTTTAACTCCTACGAGCAGTACTTC. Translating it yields CATIPRGTGVFNSYEQYF.